This is a list of T cell receptor beta chains from one sample in a study of T cells in Graves' hyperthyroidism and ophthalmopathy. Each CDR3 protein gets one entry after TCRdb re-called the multiplex PCR reads with MiXCR. The data show around 520,000 distinct CDR3 sequences, with around 15% seen just once and 17% held by the top ten. The sequenced sample consisted of blood. These TCRs come from a woman aged 18-30 years with Graves' hyperthyroidism. The CDR3 runs from the conserved cysteine through the conserved F or W. The listing skips clone size in some rows; elsewhere it reads once, few, many or a size class.

>TRBV6-1|14|TRBJ1-5|few
CATSPGPSNQPQHF
>TRBV12-3/TRBV12-4|15|TRBJ1-3|many
CASSPLGTAGNTIYF
>TRBV7-2|13|TRBJ1-1|few
CASSFQRLTEAFF
>TRBV30|12|TRBJ2-5|many
CAWRDSGYGQYF
>TRBV7-8|16|TRBJ1-6|many
CASSLASKADNSPLHF
>TRBV7-2|15|TRBJ2-6|once
CASSLVRTGANVLTF
>TRBV3-1|17|TRBJ1-2|NA
CANSQDRLPVFSRGYTF
>TRBV19|12|TRBJ2-1|few
CASSYLRNEQFF
>TRBV6-1|16|TRBJ1-2|few
CASSLYPPGPNYGYTF
>TRBV20-1|14|TRBJ1-5|NA
CSGQGYDGNQPQHF
>TRBV7-9|15|TRBJ1-2|many
CASTTGVPEFYGYTF
>TRBV15|15|TRBJ2-7|many
CATSRASRLSYEQYF
>TRBV20-1|13|TRBJ2-4|many
CSASSDWDHIQYF
>TRBV9|18|TRBJ2-3|many
CASSVGFRTSGRTDTQYF
>TRBV5-1|15|TRBJ1-1|few
CASRSAWTGGDEAFF
>TRBV20-1|12|TRBJ1-5|many
CSALGGDQPQHF
>TRBV19|12|TRBJ1-1|many
CASSMVNTEAFF
>TRBV5-1|14|TRBJ1-1|many
CASSEDRGRTEAFF
>TRBV3-1|11|TRBJ2-1|many
CASSHKNEQFF
>TRBV9|13|TRBJ1-2|few
CASSAGRPGGYTF
>TRBV9|14|TRBJ1-3|few
CASSVVSTGNTIYF
>TRBV27|13|TRBJ1-3|many
CATWTGAGNTIYF
>TRBV6-1|13|TRBJ2-7|many
CASTGDTSYEQYF
>TRBV12-3/TRBV12-4|15|TRBJ1-3|many
CASSWTLPSGNTIYF
>TRBV11-3|14|TRBJ2-1|many
CASSVRDGYNEQFF
>TRBV20-1|13|TRBJ2-5|NA
CSALAGRTETQYF
>TRBV13|17|TRBJ2-5|many
CASSLGPAGQLGETQYF
>TRBV20-1|12|TRBJ2-7|NA
CSAMGGNYEQYF
>TRBV25-1|15|TRBJ2-3|once
CASSAVPSGTDTQYF
>TRBV12-3/TRBV12-4|13|TRBJ1-1|many
CASSFGLDTEAFF
>TRBV12-3/TRBV12-4|15|TRBJ1-2|NA
CASSLADRVFRGYTF
>TRBV20-1|16|TRBJ2-3|many
CSAKKALAGETDTQYF
>TRBV30|13|TRBJ1-1|few
CAWRAGYYTEAFF
>TRBV3-1|14|TRBJ1-5|NA
CASSQEAGSQPQHF
>TRBV30|13|TRBJ1-2|many
CAFFGGGRSGYTF